This TCR beta chain was obtained from a study of T cell responses to AZD1222 COVID-19 vaccine (dated by TCRdb to the early 2020s). Describing the broader study: AZD1222 recipients with second doses at about 4 weeks or about 12 weeks were pooled, because spike-specific TCR depth and breadth did not differ between schedules. A total of under 250 trial participants underwent TCR sequencing, of whom around 210 had received two doses of AZD1222 and 26 had received two doses of the MenACWY control vaccine. Trial participants were enrolled into age subgroups of 18-55, 56-69 and 70-plus years, which contained around 150, 29 and 61 TCR-sequenced participants, respectively. What the authors observed across the whole study: Only six or seven AZD1222 recipients were SARS-CoV-2 seropositive at baseline, limiting conclusions about previously exposed vaccinees. Because no day 14 peak-response samples were available, repertoires were characterized only after the peak T cell response. Participants were mostly white British and included more females than males, and it was suggested by the authors that clonal diversity may have been underestimated. Epitopes outside the regions mutated in the B.1.351 and B.1.1.7 variants were reportedly recognized by nearly half of the unique spike-specific TCRs. After two AZD1222 doses, both the breadth and the depth of spike-specific TCRs were significantly higher than at day 0 and than in MenACWY recipients. The 56-69-year group was small, and its depth increase did not reach significance, likely because of low power. CD4 TCRs associated with the vaccine covered the entire spike protein, and the dominant responses were in regions 160-218 and 743-854.

The CDR3 regions of human TCRbeta chains were subjected to immunosequencing. In the source study's methods: Repertoire TCRs were checked for matches against a reference library of SARS-CoV-2-specific TCRs that had been generated using the MIRA antigen-specificity platform. Breadth was defined as the fraction of unique TCRs that were SARS-CoV-2-associated. Depth was defined as the fraction of total T cells that were SARS-CoV-2-associated. Each spike-specific TCR was assigned to its reactive spike region and to a CD4 or CD8 class using the MIRA data. Log10-transformed breadth and depth values were compared by one-way ANOVA with Sidak's multiple comparisons tests. TCRdb carries this immuneACCESS record with in-frame sequences only. Its versions omit some clonotypes, under half of them owing to an unresolved V gene in the studies checked, with the rest unexplained. That table is the source of V, J and clone size, and D and trimming were worked out from the DNA. The sample yields 78,000 or so clones; about 87% were counted once. Roughly a fifth of the sample rests with the top ten.

In the case of this clone: The antigen it binds to is not known. The record has no base qualities; no much larger clone is one base away.

Interpreted using the paper, the time point label stands for: baseline before first vaccination. The vaccinee samples were drawn from two UK trials, COV001 and COV002, one of which was a single-blind randomized controlled phase 2/3 trial testing AZD1222 (ChAdOx1 nCoV-19) in healthy adults. Trial participant PBMC samples were collected at day 0 and day 28 after the second dose for TCRbeta chain sequencing. The sequences come from peripheral blood, collected on day 0 of AZD1222 vaccination. The receptor was isolated from an adult in good health.

The nucleotide sequence reads as follows: TGTGCCAGCAGTTTTACTTCCAGGGGTATGGACCAAGAGACCCAGTACTTC. This codes for CASSFTSRGMDQETQYF. The receptor chain draws on TRBV28 and TRBJ2-5; TRBD1 could be the D gene, as 6 bases match. The CDR3, from cysteine to phenylalanine, totals 17 residues. Just the 51-base CDR3 DNA is kept, in frame starting at base 1. V gives up 3 bases and J gives up 0 bases, and the segment between their germline ends measures 17 bases. CDR1 is given as MDHEN and CDR2 as SYDVKM, both from the germline V gene.